These T cell receptor beta chains were read from a single sample in a study of cytomegalovirus exposure and HLA in healthy donors. Clones were sequenced by immunoSEQ multiplex PCR, and TCRdb holds only the in-frame ones, with some missing. The sample has about 110,000 clones; 69% are singletons. What was sequenced was PBMCs. The source is a woman aged 70-85 years in good health and CMV-seropositive. CDR3s include the opening cysteine and the closing phenylalanine or tryptophan. A D gene is named only where the DNA matches it firmly. Not every row has a clone size; where given, it reads once, few, many or a size class.

D	V	size	J	DNA	CDR3
TRBD1	TRBV19	-	TRBJ1-4	TGTGCCAGTAGACAGGGGATTAATGAAAAACTGTTTTTT	CASRQGINEKLFF
-	TRBV14	-	TRBJ1-6	TGTGCCAGCAAGGGGGATACCCATTCACCCCTCCACTTT	CASKGDTHSPLHF
TRBD2	TRBV2	-	TRBJ2-1	TGTGCCAGCAGTTCAGCGGGGGGACCGCTCTACAATGAGCAGTTCTTC	CASSSAGGPLYNEQFF
-	TRBV14	-	TRBJ2-7	TGTGCCAGCAGCCCAGGGACAGCGGGCGCCTACGAGCAGTACTTC	CASSPGTAGAYEQYF
TRBD1	TRBV27	once	TRBJ2-3	TGTGCCAGCAGTTTGAGGGACAGCCTCACAGATACGCAGTATTTT	CASSLRDSLTDTQYF
-	TRBV23-1	-	TRBJ2-1	TGCGCCAGCAGTCAATCAGGACAGAGCTCCTACAATGAGCAGTTCTTC	CASSQSGQSSYNEQFF
-	TRBV10-3	-	TRBJ2-1	TGTGCCATCAGTGACAGGGTTTTGGGTAATGAGCAGTTCTTC	CAISDRVLGNEQFF
-	TRBV20-1	few	TRBJ1-1	TGCAGTGCTGGAAGGGGAACTGAAGCTTTCTTT	CSAGRGTEAFF
TRBD1	TRBV7-7	-	TRBJ2-5	TGTGCCAGCAGCTTCGGCAGGGGGGAGACCCAGTACTTC	CASSFGRGETQYF
-	TRBV5-1	-	TRBJ1-2	TGCGCCAGCAGCTCCTCACAGAGAAACTATGGCTACACCTTC	CASSSSQRNYGYTF
TRBD2	TRBV5-4	-	TRBJ2-1	TGTGCCAGCAGCCGAGACGTTGTAGCGGGGGACTACAATGAGCAGTTCTTC	CASSRDVVAGDYNEQFF
TRBD1	TRBV30	-	TRBJ1-2	TGTGCCTGGAACCAGGGGGGAGGCTACACCTTC	CAWNQGGGYTF
TRBD1	TRBV6-4	-	TRBJ1-2	TGTGCCAGCACGGGACAGGGGGCCGGGGGCTACACCTTC	CASTGQGAGGYTF
-	TRBV5-1	few	TRBJ1-2	TGCGCCAGCAGCTTGTTCGTTAACTATGGCTACACCTTC	CASSLFVNYGYTF